This TCR beta chain was observed in a study of cytomegalovirus exposure and HLA in healthy donors. With 60 Vbeta and 13 Jbeta primers, the PCR was carried out. Under the authors' procedure: In a later analysis, the count reached about 82 million unique TCR beta chains, with about 10 million shared. Clones were sequenced by immunoSEQ multiplex PCR, and TCRdb holds only the in-frame ones, with some missing. That table supplies the V and J calls and clone size; D and trimming were determined from the DNA. Here the sample spans roughly 76,000 clones, around 80% being singletons. General observations from the study: One later analysis reportedly identified an Asian-associated ancestry cluster that showed fewer N-insertions than the 666-donor mean. Follow-up analysis seemed to connect common viral pathogens with several of the most significant clusters identified. Most likely, a cluster of highly shared sequence variants arose as a sequencing artifact.

Comments on this clone: As yet, its antigen is unknown.

Germline V gene lookup returns CDR1 LNHDA and CDR2 SQIVND (reference sequence). Trimming cost V 6 bases and J 8 bases; bases outside gene matches: 10. This CDR3 region has 14 residues. The sequence was obtained from a man aged 25 to 40 in good health and CMV-seronegative. The sample was PBMCs. This chain links TRBV19 with TRBJ1-1; 9 positions agree with TRBD1. The CDR3 bases are TGTGCCAGTAGCCGGGGACAGGGAACATCCGAAGCTTTCTTT. This gives the protein CASSRGQGTSEAFF.